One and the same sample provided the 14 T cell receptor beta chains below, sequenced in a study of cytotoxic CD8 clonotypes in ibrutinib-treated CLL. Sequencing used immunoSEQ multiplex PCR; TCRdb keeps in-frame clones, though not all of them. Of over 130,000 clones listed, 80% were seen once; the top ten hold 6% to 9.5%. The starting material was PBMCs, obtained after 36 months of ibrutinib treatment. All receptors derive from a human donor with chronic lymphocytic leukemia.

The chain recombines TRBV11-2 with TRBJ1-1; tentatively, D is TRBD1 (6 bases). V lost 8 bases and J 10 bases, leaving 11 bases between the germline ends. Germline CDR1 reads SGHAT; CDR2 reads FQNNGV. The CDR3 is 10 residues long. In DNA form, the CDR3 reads TGTGCCAGCGGGTCAGGGGTAGCTTTCTTT. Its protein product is CASGSGVAFF.

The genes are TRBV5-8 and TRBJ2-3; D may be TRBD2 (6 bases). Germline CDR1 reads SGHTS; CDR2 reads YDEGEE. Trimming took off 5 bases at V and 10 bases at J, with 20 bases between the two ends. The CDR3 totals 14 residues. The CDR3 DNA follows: TGTGCCAGCAGGCGGTTGGGGGGAAGGTTTGCGCAGTATTTT. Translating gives CASRRLGGRFAQYF.

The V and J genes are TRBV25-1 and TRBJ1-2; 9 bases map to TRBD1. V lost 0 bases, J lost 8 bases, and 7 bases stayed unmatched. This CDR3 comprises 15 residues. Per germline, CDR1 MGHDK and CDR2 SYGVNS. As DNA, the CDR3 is TGTGCCAGCAGTGAATATAACACAGGGGGCCGAGGCTACACCTTC. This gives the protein CASSEYNTGGRGYTF.

CDR3 region: CASSTRSGRGTGELFF. Written as DNA, the CDR3 is TGCGCCAGCAGCACCCGGTCGGGCAGGGGCACCGGGGAGCTGTTTTTT. This chain joins TRBV5-1 and TRBJ2-2; perhaps TRBD1 as D (6 bases). The CDR3 covers 16 residues. Germline lookup yields CDR1 SGHRS and CDR2 YFSETQ. V gave up 4 bases and J gave up 4 bases, with 17 bases separating them. The entire variable domain, with the rest obtained from reference TRBV5-1 and TRBJ2-2, is as follows: KAGVTQTPRYLIKTRGQQVTLSCSPISGHRSVSWYQQTPGQGLQFLFEYFSETQRNKGNFPGRFSGRQFSNSRSEMNVSTLELGDSALYLCASSTRSGRGTGELFFGEGSRLTVL.

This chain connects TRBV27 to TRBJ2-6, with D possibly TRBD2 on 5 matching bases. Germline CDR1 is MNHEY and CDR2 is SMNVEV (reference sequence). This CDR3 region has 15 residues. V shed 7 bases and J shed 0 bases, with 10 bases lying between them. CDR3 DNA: TGTGCCAGCACCCGGGGTACCTCTGGGGCCAACGTCCTGACTTTC. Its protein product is CASTRGTSGANVLTF. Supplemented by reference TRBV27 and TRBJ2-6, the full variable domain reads EAQVTQNPRYLITVTGKKLTVTCSQNMNHEYMSWYRQDPGLGLRQIYYSMNVEVTDKGDVPEGYKVSRKEKRNFPLILESPSPNQTSLYFCASTRGTSGANVLTFGAGSRLTVL.

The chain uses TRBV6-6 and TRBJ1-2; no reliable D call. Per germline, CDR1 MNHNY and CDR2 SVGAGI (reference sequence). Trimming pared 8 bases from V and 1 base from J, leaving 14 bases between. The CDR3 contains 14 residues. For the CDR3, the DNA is TGTGCCAGCGACGAGACGGGGTATAACTATGGCTACACCTTC. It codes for CASDETGYNYGYTF.

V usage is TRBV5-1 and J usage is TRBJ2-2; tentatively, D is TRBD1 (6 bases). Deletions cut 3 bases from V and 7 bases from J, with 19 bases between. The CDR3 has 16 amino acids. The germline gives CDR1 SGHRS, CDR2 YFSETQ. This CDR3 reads CASSSQPTGSSGELFF. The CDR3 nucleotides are TGCGCCAGCAGCTCCCAACCGACAGGTTCGAGCGGGGAGCTGTTTTTT. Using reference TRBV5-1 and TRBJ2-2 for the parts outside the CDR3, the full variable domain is KAGVTQTPRYLIKTRGQQVTLSCSPISGHRSVSWYQQTPGQGLQFLFEYFSETQRNKGNFPGRFSGRQFSNSRSEMNVSTLELGDSALYLCASSSQPTGSSGELFFGEGSRLTVL.

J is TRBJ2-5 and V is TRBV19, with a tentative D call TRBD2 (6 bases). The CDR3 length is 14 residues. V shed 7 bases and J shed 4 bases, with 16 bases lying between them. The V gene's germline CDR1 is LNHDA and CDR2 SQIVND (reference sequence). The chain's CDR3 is CASMGDWRGETQYF. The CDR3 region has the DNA TGTGCCAGTATGGGGGACTGGAGGGGAGAGACCCAGTACTTC.

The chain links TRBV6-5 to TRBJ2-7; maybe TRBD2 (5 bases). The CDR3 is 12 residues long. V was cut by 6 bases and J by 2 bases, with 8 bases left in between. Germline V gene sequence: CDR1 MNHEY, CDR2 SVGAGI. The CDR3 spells CASRGLAYEQYF. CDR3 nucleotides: TGTGCCAGCAGAGGACTCGCCTACGAGCAGTACTTC.

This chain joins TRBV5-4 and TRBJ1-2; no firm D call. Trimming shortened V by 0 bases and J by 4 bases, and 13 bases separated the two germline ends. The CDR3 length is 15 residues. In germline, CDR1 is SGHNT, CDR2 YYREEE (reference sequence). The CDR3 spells CASSLVNLGSYGYTF. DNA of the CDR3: TGTGCCAGCAGCTTGGTAAATCTCGGGAGCTATGGCTACACCTTC.

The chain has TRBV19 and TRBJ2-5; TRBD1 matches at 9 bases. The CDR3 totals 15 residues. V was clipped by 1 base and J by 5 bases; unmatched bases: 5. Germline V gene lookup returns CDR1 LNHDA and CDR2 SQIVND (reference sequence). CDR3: CASSIGGDRVETQYF. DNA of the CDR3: TGTGCCAGTAGTATAGGAGGGGACAGGGTCGAGACCCAGTACTTC.

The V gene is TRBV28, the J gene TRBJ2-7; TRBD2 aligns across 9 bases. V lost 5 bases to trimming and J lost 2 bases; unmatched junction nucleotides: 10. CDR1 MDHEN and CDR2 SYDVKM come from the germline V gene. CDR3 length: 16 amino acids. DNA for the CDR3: TGTGCCAGCAGTCCTGGGACAGCGGGGGGTCCCTACGAGCAGTACTTC. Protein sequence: CASSPGTAGGPYEQYF.

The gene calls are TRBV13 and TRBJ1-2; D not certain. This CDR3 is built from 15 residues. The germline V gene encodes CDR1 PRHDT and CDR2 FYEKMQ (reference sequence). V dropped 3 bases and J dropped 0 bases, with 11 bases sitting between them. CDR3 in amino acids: CASSFGRNTNYGYTF. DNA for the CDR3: TGTGCCAGCAGCTTCGGCAGGAATACTAACTATGGCTACACCTTC.

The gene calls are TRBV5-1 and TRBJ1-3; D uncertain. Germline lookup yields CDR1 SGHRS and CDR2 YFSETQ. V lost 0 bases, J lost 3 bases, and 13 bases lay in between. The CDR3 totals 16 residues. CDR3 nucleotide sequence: TGCGCCAGCAGCTTGGTCGGCAGCCGAAATGGAAACACCATATATTTT. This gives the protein CASSLVGSRNGNTIYF.